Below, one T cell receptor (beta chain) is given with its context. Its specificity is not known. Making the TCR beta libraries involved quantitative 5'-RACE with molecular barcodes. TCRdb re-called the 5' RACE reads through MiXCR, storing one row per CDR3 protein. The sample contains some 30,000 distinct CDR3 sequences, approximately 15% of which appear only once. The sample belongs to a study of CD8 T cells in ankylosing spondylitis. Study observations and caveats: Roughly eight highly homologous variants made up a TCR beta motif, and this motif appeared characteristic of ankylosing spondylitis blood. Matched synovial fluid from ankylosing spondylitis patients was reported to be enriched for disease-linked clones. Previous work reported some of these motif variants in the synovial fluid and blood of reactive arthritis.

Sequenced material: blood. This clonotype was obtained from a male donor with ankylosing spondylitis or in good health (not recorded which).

The CDR3 bases are TGTGCCAGCAGTGACTGGGATGGGAACGAGCAGTACTTC. Protein: CASSDWDGNEQYF. The rearrangement joins TRBV2 to TRBJ2-7; D is unclear. V was clipped by 3 bases and J by 5 bases, with 11 bases between them. The CDR3 length is 13 residues. Germline values: CDR1 SNHLY, CDR2 FYNNEI.